This TCR beta chain emerged from a study of sequential checkpoint blockade in melanoma (dated by TCRdb to the late 2010s). Describing the broader study: Patients were assigned by 1:1 randomization to either first-line nivolumab followed by ipilimumab (arm A) or ipilimumab followed by nivolumab (arm B). Maintenance nivolumab came after both trial sequences. The paper as a whole reports these results and caveats: The model for predicting response that combines TCR metrics with mutation burden needs to be validated in larger, independent patient cohorts.

A word on this clone: Its target antigen remains unknown. No qualities accompany the bases; no much larger clone lies one base away.

V gives up 0 bases and J gives up 0 bases, and the segment between their germline ends measures 6 bases. CDR1 and CDR2 are drawn from the germline V gene: SGDLS, YYNGEE. From the cysteine through the phenylalanine, the CDR3 covers 14 amino acids. Only the CDR3 portion is preserved as DNA: 42 bases, with reading frame beginning at the first base. Per the publication, the treatment or condition label means: randomized to nivolumab then ipilimumab (arm A) or the reverse (arm B). None of the patients in the trial had previously been given DNA-damaging chemotherapy. A FACS Aria II flow cytometer was used to sort live CD3+CD8+ cells that were negative for CD19 and CD56 from thawed PBMCs. Samples were obtained from patients with melanoma enrolled in CheckMate 064, a randomized, open-label phase II trial of sequential checkpoint blockade. Peripheral blood mononuclear cells were obtained through leukapheresis, purified using Ficoll-Paque, and frozen in human serum containing approximately 10% DMSO. Immediately after sorting, the purity of sorted blood CD3+CD8+ cells was verified to be >95%, after which DNA was extracted.

The immunoSEQ Assay was used to immunosequence TCRbeta CDR3 regions from genomic DNA. Before high-throughput sequencing, genomic DNA was amplified using bias-controlled multiplex PCR. The published analysis was carried out like this. To quantify the absolute abundance of each unique TCRbeta CDR3 region, the sequences were collapsed and filtered. Clonality was defined as 1 minus Pielou's evenness and was calculated using productive rearrangements only. A previously published method was used to identify clones whose frequencies were significantly greater in on-treatment samples than in baseline samples. TCRdb provides this immuneACCESS table in a form limited to in-frame rearrangements. Some clones are lacking; in checked studies, under half of them reflect an unresolved V gene, and why the rest are absent is not known. The DNA was the basis for D and trimming; V, J and clone size are from that table. This sample gives 20,000 to 25,000 clones in total; 82% of them show up just once. Of the sample, around 10% is held by the ten largest clones.

The chain is assembled from TRBV9 and TRBJ1-1, with the D gene not confidently named. The TCR comes from a human donor with melanoma. This material consisted of CD8+ T cells sorted from blood (inferred from file names), taken from a patient given nivolumab and ipilimumab in sequence. The CDR3 protein: CASSVESMNTEAFF. The sequence in DNA is TGTGCCAGCAGCGTAGAATCTATGAACACTGAAGCTTTCTTT.